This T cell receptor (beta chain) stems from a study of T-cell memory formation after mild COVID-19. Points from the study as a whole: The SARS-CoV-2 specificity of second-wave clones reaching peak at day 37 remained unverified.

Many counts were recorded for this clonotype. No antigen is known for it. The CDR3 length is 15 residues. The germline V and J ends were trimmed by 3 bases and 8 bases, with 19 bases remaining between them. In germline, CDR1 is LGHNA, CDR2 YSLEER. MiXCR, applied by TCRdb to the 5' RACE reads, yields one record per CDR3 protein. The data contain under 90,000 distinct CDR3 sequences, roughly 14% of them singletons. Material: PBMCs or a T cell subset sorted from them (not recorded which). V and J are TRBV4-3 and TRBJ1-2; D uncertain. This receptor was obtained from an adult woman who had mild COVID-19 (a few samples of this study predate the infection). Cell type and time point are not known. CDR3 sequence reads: CASSHSANGVDGYTF. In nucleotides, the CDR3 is TGCGCCAGCAGCCACTCGGCCAACGGGGTCGACGGCTACACCTTC.